Listed below are T cell receptor beta chains from one sample, sequenced in a study of blood T cell repertoires in COVID-19. Data came from immunoSEQ multiplex PCR; TCRdb stores just in-frame clones and leaves some out. The sample lists just under 350,000 clones, more than 70% occurring once. Sequenced material: peripheral blood. The receptors stem from a man in his thirties or forties with active or convalescent COVID-19. Each CDR3 is given with its conserved first and last residue. D genes are given only for firm matches.

D: -
V: TRBV6-2/TRBV6-3
length: 14
J: TRBJ1-4
CDR3: CASSLQGLSEKLFF

D: -
V: TRBV30
length: 15
J: TRBJ2-3
CDR3: CAWSATGKRTDTQYF

D: TRBD2
V: TRBV5-1
length: 13
J: TRBJ2-7
CDR3: CASSLVSGNEQYF

D: TRBD1
V: TRBV4-3
length: 14
J: TRBJ1-6
CDR3: CASSQTGVNSPLHF

D: TRBD1
V: TRBV27
length: 13
J: TRBJ2-5
CDR3: CASSLTGLETQYF

D: -
V: TRBV4-1
length: 14
J: TRBJ1-1
CDR3: CASSQDRDISEAFF

D: TRBD1
V: TRBV29-1
length: 16
J: TRBJ1-2
CDR3: CSAGGRDRAQHAGYTF

D: TRBD1
V: TRBV27
length: 15
J: TRBJ1-6
CDR3: CASSYRQGAGSPLHF

D: TRBD1
V: TRBV9
length: 15
J: TRBJ2-7
CDR3: CASSPSGTGVNEQYF

D: -
V: TRBV2
length: 13
J: TRBJ1-2
CDR3: CASSEQGNYGYTF

D: TRBD1
V: TRBV6-6
length: 16
J: TRBJ1-1
CDR3: CASSSDRAGGNTEAFF